Ten or more counts support the clone carrying this T cell receptor (beta chain). The antigen remains unidentified. This sample is drawn from a study of neurological immune-mediated disorders. There are 15 residues in the CDR3. CDR1 and CDR2 (germline): MNHEY, SMNVEV (reference sequence). The V segment lost 4 bases and the J segment 8 bases; nucleotides outside the gene matches: 3. The cDNA was synthesized by 5'RACE incorporating 10-nucleotide random UMIs. TCRdb processed the 5' RACE reads anew with MiXCR; each CDR3 protein has one entry. In the table there are 45,000 to 60,000 distinct CDR3 sequences, under 3% of which are singletons. Preparation of the unsorted libraries drew on 2 million PBMCs stored at -80 C. Notes on the study in general: Expansion of TCR clones was greatest in HTLV-1-associated myelopathy and smallest in multiple sclerosis, where it fell below that of healthy controls. No expanded-clone CDR3 amino acid sequence recurred across subjects, suggesting private TCR-beta repertoires.

The chain couples TRBV27 to TRBJ2-1; TRBD2 matches at 15 bases. The origin of this receptor is a man over 45 with multiple sclerosis. The sequenced sample consisted of PBMCs. This CDR3 is CASSWTSGGAHEQFF. The CDR3 DNA reads as TGTGCCAGCAGTTGGACTAGCGGGGGGGCTCATGAGCAGTTCTTC.